This T cell receptor beta chain was identified in a study of OX40 agonist ivuxolimab in advanced cancers. Assay: immunoSEQ multiplex PCR; the TCRdb copy retains only in-frame clones and omits some. Of roughly 79,000 clones in the sample, approximately 90% are singletons; the top ten hold 0.5% to 0.65%. Here the sequenced sample was CD4+ or CD8+ T cells sorted from blood, taken in a trial of the OX40 agonist ivuxolimab. The clonotype was recovered from an adult with an advanced solid tumor such as melanoma, head and neck, liver or kidney cancer.

The CDR3 is CAADRGQNTGELFF. In DNA form, the CDR3 reads TGTGCAGCGGACAGGGGCCAGAACACCGGGGAGCTGTTTTTT. The chain carries TRBV6-1 and TRBJ2-2; the match to TRBD1 covers 9 bases. This CDR3 contains 14 residues. The germline V gene has CDR1 MNHNS and CDR2 SASEGT.